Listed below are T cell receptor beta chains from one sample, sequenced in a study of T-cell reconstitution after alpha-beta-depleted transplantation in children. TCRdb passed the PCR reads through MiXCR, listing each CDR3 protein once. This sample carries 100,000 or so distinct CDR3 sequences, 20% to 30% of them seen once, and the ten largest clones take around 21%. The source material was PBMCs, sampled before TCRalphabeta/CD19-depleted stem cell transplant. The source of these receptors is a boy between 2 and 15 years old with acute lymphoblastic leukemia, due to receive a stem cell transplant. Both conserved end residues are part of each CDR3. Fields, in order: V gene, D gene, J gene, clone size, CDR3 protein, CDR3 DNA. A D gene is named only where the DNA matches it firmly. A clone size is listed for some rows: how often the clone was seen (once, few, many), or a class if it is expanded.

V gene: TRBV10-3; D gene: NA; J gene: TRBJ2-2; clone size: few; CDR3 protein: CAISETPAGIGELFF; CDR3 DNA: TGTGCCATCAGTGAGACACCCGCAGGAATCGGGGAGCTGTTTTTT
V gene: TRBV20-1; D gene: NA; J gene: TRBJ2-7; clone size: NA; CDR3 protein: CSASARQGEQYF; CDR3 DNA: TGCAGTGCTAGCGCTAGGCAGGGCGAGCAGTACTTC
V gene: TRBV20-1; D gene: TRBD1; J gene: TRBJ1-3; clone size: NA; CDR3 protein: CSARIDREGDTIYF; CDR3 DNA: TGCAGTGCAAGGATAGACAGGGAAGGAGACACCATATATTTT
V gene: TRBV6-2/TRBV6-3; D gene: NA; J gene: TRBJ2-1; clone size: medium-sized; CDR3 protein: CASSLTRGEQFF; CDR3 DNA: TGTGCCAGCAGTCTGACCCGCGGTGAGCAGTTCTTC
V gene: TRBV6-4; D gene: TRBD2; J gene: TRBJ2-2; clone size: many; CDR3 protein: CASSELATGELFF; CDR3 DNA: TGTGCCAGCAGTGAACTAGCGACCGGGGAGCTGTTTTTT
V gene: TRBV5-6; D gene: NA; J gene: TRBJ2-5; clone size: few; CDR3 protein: CASSNRETQYF; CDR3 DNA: TGTGCCAGCAGTAACCGAGAGACCCAGTACTTC
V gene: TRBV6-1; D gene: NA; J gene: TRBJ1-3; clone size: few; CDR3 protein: CASRDVPGTIYF; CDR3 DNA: TGTGCCAGCCGTGACGTCCCGGGCACCATATATTTT
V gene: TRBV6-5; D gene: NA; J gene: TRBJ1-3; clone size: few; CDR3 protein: CASSYRGAPGNTIYF; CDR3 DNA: TGTGCCAGCAGTTATCGGGGGGCGCCTGGAAACACCATATATTTT
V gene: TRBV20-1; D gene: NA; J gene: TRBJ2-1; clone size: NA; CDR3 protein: CSADLIGTQFF; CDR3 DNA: TGCAGTGCTGACCTTATTGGGACTCAGTTCTTC
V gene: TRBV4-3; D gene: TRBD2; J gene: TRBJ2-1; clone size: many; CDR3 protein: CASSQDGTSGGNEQFF; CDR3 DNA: TGCGCCAGCAGCCAAGATGGGACTAGCGGGGGCAATGAGCAGTTCTTC
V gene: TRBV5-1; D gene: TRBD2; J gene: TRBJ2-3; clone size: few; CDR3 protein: CASSLGLAGVDTQYF; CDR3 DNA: TGCGCCAGCAGCTTAGGGCTAGCGGGAGTCGATACGCAGTATTTT